Listed below are T cell receptor beta chains from one sample, sequenced in a study of untreated major depressive disorder. Method: immunoSEQ multiplex PCR; TCRdb's copy keeps in-frame clones and lacks some. The table records roughly 17,000 clones, under 95% of them present only once. The material sequenced was CD4+ T cells from PBMCs. These receptors originate from a woman aged 40 to 49 with major depressive disorder. CDR3s include the opening cysteine and the closing phenylalanine or tryptophan. The D gene is left open where the match is weak. The size field is filled for only some rows; it gives once, few, many or a size class.

cdr3_aa cdr3_nt clone_size d_call j_call v_call
CASSLAGLDTQYF TGTGCCAGCAGCTTGGCCGGTCTTGATACGCAGTATTTT . . TRBJ2-3 TRBV5-5
CASSYMGSTAFF TGTGCCAGCAGTTACATGGGTTCTACAGCTTTCTTT . . TRBJ1-1 TRBV6-5
CARLTSKNEQFF TGTGCCAGATTGACTAGCAAAAATGAGCAGTTCTTC once TRBD2 TRBJ2-1 TRBV7-9
CASSLDRRGSPVYGYTF TGTGCCAGCAGCTTGGACAGGAGAGGATCCCCAGTCTATGGCTACACCTTC . TRBD1 TRBJ1-2 TRBV2
CASSVFAAYEQYF TGTGCCAGCAGCGTCTTTGCGGCCTACGAGCAGTACTTC . . TRBJ2-7 TRBV11-3
CASSLRTGSETQYF TGTGCCAGCAGCTTACGGACGGGTTCAGAGACCCAGTACTTC . . TRBJ2-5 TRBV7-9
CASSKVPPYEQYF TGTGCCAGCAGCAAAGTTCCTCCTTACGAGCAGTACTTC once . TRBJ2-7 TRBV21-1
CSAKGAGELFF TGCAGTGCCAAGGGAGCCGGGGAGCTGTTTTTT . . TRBJ2-2 TRBV20-1
CASSRDTHYEQYF TGCGCCAGCAGCCGGGACACCCACTACGAGCAGTACTTC . . TRBJ2-7 TRBV5-1
CASSIDRVMNEQFF TGTGCCAGCAGTATTGACAGGGTAATGAATGAGCAGTTCTTC . TRBD1 TRBJ2-1 TRBV7-2
CASTRDRGTDTQYF TGTGCCAGCACCAGGGACAGGGGCACAGATACGCAGTATTTT . TRBD1 TRBJ2-3 TRBV2
CASSVEGSGTEAFF TGTGCCAGCAGTGTAGAGGGGTCTGGGACTGAAGCTTTCTTT . . TRBJ1-1 TRBV2
CASSATGTGEGYTF TGCGCCAGCAGCGCCACAGGGACAGGCGAGGGCTACACCTTC . TRBD1 TRBJ1-2 TRBV5-1
CSVEEGGASNQPQHF TGCAGCGTGGAGGAGGGGGGGGCGAGCAATCAGCCCCAGCATTTT . . TRBJ1-5 TRBV29-1
CASSRGTSGRDTQYF TGTGCCAGCAGCCGAGGGACTAGCGGGAGAGATACGCAGTATTTT . TRBD2 TRBJ2-3 TRBV5-8
CASAPGGAWNTGELFF TGTGCCAGCGCACCGGGGGGGGCTTGGAACACCGGGGAGCTGTTTTTT . TRBD2 TRBJ2-2 TRBV7-6
CASSLGNSGIKLFF TGTGCCAGCAGCTTAGGAAACTCCGGGATAAAACTGTTTTTT . . TRBJ1-4 TRBV11-3
CASSLVGQGLYGYTF TGTGCCAGCAGCTTAGTTGGACAGGGATTATATGGCTACACCTTC few TRBD1 TRBJ1-2 TRBV7-2
CASSQLASGTDTQYF TGTGCCAGCAGTCAACTAGCTTCTGGCACAGATACGCAGTATTTT . . TRBJ2-3 TRBV2
CASSYAGGAGNTIYF TGTGCCAGCAGTTACGCCGGGGGCGCGGGAAACACCATATATTTT . . TRBJ1-3 TRBV6-5
CASSLQGALVGSNQPQHF TGTGCCAGCAGTCTACAGGGGGCGCTGGTTGGTAGCAATCAGCCCCAGCATTTT . TRBD1 TRBJ1-5 TRBV27
CASSSKGGSNQPQHF TGTGCCAGCAGTTCGAAGGGCGGGAGCAATCAGCCCCAGCATTTT . . TRBJ1-5 TRBV27
CASSSGFRGTANQPQHF TGTGCCAGCAGCTCAGGTTTCCGAGGGACGGCCAATCAGCCCCAGCATTTT . . TRBJ1-5 TRBV7-9
CASSLVRGGEAFF TGTGCCAGCAGCTTGGTGCGGGGGGGAGAAGCTTTCTTT . . TRBJ1-1 TRBV5-6
CASSSDRLSYTF TGTGCCAGCAGCTCTGACAGGCTAAGCTACACCTTC . . TRBJ1-2 TRBV7-2
CASSGQGGRNSPLHF TGTGCCAGCAGTGGCCAGGGAGGTCGTAATTCACCCCTCCACTTT few . TRBJ1-6 TRBV2
CASSIVGVTFGNREQFF TGTGCCAGCAGTATCGTAGGGGTAACGTTTGGCAATCGTGAGCAGTTCTTC . . TRBJ2-1 TRBV27
CASSPSTNQETQYF TGTGCCAGCTCACCGAGCACAAACCAAGAGACCCAGTACTTC once . TRBJ2-5 TRBV18
CAWSVPGRGTTIYF TGTGCCTGGAGTGTACCGGGCAGGGGAACCACCATATATTTT once . TRBJ1-3 TRBV30
CASSEAGGRDTQYF TGCGCCAGCAGTGAAGCGGGAGGAAGAGATACGCAGTATTTT . TRBD2 TRBJ2-3 TRBV10-1
CASSIGDRVNTEAFF TGTGCCAGTAGTATAGGGGACAGGGTGAACACTGAAGCTTTCTTT . TRBD1 TRBJ1-1 TRBV19
CASSEGQGTQYF TGTGCCAGTAGTGAAGGGCAAGGTACGCAGTATTTT . . TRBJ2-3 TRBV19
CASSPTTLDSGQF TGTGCCAGCTCGCCAACTACCCTGGACAGCGGTCAATTC . . TRBJ1-2 TRBV18
CASSISQLGTEAFF TGTGCCAGCAGCATCTCCCAATTGGGCACTGAAGCTTTCTTT . . TRBJ1-1 TRBV7-9
CASSLGGGLDTEAFF TGTGCCAGCAGCTTAGGTGGGGGGCTGGACACTGAAGCTTTCTTT . . TRBJ1-1 TRBV7-9
CAWSVLATPNTGELFF TGTGCCTGGAGCGTCCTAGCGACCCCAAACACCGGGGAGCTGTTTTTT . . TRBJ2-2 TRBV30
CASSLSPGGINEKLFF TGTGCCAGCAGCCTTTCTCCAGGGGGGATTAATGAAAAACTGTTTTTT once TRBD1 TRBJ1-4 TRBV14
CASSELRSGTQYF TGTGCCAGCAGTGAATTGCGGTCCGGTACGCAGTATTTT . . TRBJ2-3 TRBV2
CASSSQVNTEAFF TGTGCCAGTAGTTCACAGGTGAACACTGAAGCTTTCTTT once . TRBJ1-1 TRBV19
CASSEEGTESRTQYF TGTGCCAGCAGCGAAGAAGGGACCGAGTCTCGGACGCAGTATTTT . . TRBJ2-3 TRBV9
CASSYRPGLARQFF TGTGCCAGCAGTTACCGACCGGGACTAGCGAGGCAGTTCTTC . TRBD2 TRBJ2-1 TRBV6-6
CASSLRTSDEETQYF TGTGCCAGCAGCTTAAGGACTAGCGACGAAGAGACCCAGTACTTC once TRBD2 TRBJ2-5 TRBV7-8
CASSSGTGRAEAFF TGCGCCAGCTCGTCCGGGACAGGGAGAGCTGAAGCTTTCTTT . TRBD1 TRBJ1-1 TRBV5-1
CASGLGTLYEQYF TGTGCTAGTGGTTTGGGGACCCTTTACGAGCAGTACTTC . . TRBJ2-7 TRBV12-5
CASSPGTGGQPQHF TGTGCCAGCTCACCCGGGACAGGGGGGCAGCCCCAGCATTTT . TRBD1 TRBJ1-5 TRBV18